One and the same sample provided the 31 T cell receptor beta chains below, sequenced in a study of lymphopenia after photon versus proton radiotherapy. Profiled with immunoSEQ multiplex PCR; TCRdb holds only in-frame clones, not every one. Here the sample spans 17,000 or so clones, around 84% being singletons. The source was peripheral blood, collected from a patient treated with proton-based radiotherapy. The origin of the receptors is a man between 65 and 85 years old with pancreatic cancer.

V is TRBV6-5 and J is TRBJ1-2; 8 nucleotides line up with TRBD1. The CDR3 loop spans 15 amino acids. CDR1 and CDR2 from the germline V gene are MNHEY and SVGAGI. The ends lost 0 bases at V and 7 bases at J; junction bases unmatched: 7. CDR3 sequence reads: CASSYSIDRGAGYTF. Here the CDR3 DNA reads TGTGCCAGCAGTTACTCGATCGACAGGGGAGCTGGCTACACCTTC.

The genes are TRBV6-6 and TRBJ1-1; possible D gene TRBD1, 6 bases. Germline V gene data show CDR1 as MNHNY and CDR2 as SVGAGI (reference sequence). V lost 5 bases and J lost 1, with 17 bases in between. The CDR3 consists of 16 residues. The CDR3 bases are TGTGCCAGCAGTCCGATAAGGACAGCAGAGAACACTGAAGCTTTCTTT. It encodes CASSPIRTAENTEAFF.

The rearrangement links TRBV5-1 to TRBJ2-1; possibly TRBD2 for D (6 bases). Between the trimmed V and J ends, which lost 0 bases and 7 bases, there was a span of 11 bases. From germline, CDR1 is SGHRS and CDR2 YFSETQ. The CDR3 has 14 amino acids. The CDR3 nucleotides are TGCGCCAGCAGCTTGGGACTAGTAGGTAATGAGCAGTTCTTC. Amino acid sequence: CASSLGLVGNEQFF. The full variable domain, its missing parts supplied by reference TRBV5-1 and TRBJ2-1, is KAGVTQTPRYLIKTRGQQVTLSCSPISGHRSVSWYQQTPGQGLQFLFEYFSETQRNKGNFPGRFSGRQFSNSRSEMNVSTLELGDSALYLCASSLGLVGNEQFFGPGTRLTVL.

V is TRBV10-2 and J is TRBJ1-1; TRBD1 agrees at 8 bases. V gave up 3 bases and J gave up 10 bases; unmatched junction bases: 7. The CDR3 runs to 13 residues. Germline V lookup: CDR1 WSHSY, CDR2 SAAADI. The chain's CDR3 is CASSDRVTGAAFF. In DNA, the CDR3 is TGCGCCAGCAGTGATAGAGTGACAGGGGCAGCTTTCTTT.

This clone was recorded only once. The chain links TRBV5-1 to TRBJ1-4; D unresolved. This CDR3 spans 14 amino acids. CDR1 is SGHRS, CDR2 YFSETQ, per germline. Trimming shortened V by 6 bases and J by 0 bases, and 9 bases separated the two germline ends. CDR3 bases: TGCGCCAGCACCGGCGGGTCAACTAATGAAAAACTGTTTTTT. It encodes CASTGGSTNEKLFF.

The chain carries TRBV5-1 and TRBJ2-3, with a possible D match to TRBD2 (6 bases). Trimming shortened V by 4 bases and J by 0 bases, and 12 bases separated the two germline ends. From germline, CDR1 is SGHRS and CDR2 YFSETQ. CDR3 size: 15 residues. As DNA, the CDR3 is TGCGCCAGCAGCGCGGGACGGTCTAGCACAGATACGCAGTATTTT. The encoded protein is CASSAGRSSTDTQYF.

The rearrangement uses TRBV5-6 and TRBJ2-2, with D unclear. Germline V lookup: CDR1 SGHDT, CDR2 YYEEEE. Trimming cost V 0 bases and J 4 bases, with 16 bases left between them. The CDR3 has 17 residues. The CDR3 coding sequence is TGTGCCAGCAGCTTGGTCCCCTCTCTCACGGGCACCGGGGAGCTGTTTTTT. Protein: CASSLVPSLTGTGELFF.

The genes are TRBV6-1 and TRBJ2-1; D might be TRBD2 (6 bases). V was cut by 8 bases and J by 6 bases, with 20 bases left in between. The CDR3 is 15 residues long. Germline V gives CDR1 MNHNS, CDR2 SASEGT. CDR3 bases: TGTGCCAGCGTTCGGGATGCTAGCGTCCGCAATGAGCAGTTCTTC. Translation gives CASVRDASVRNEQFF.

DNA of the CDR3: TGTGCCAGTAGATCCCCGGGCGGTTCGAACTATGGCTACACCTTC. Amino acids: CASRSPGGSNYGYTF. The chain is built from TRBV19 and TRBJ1-2, with no clear D. Germline V CDR1 and CDR2: LNHDA, SQIVND (reference sequence). The CDR3 has 15 residues. The V gene lost 6 bases and the J gene lost 2 bases, with 16 bases spanning the gap. The entire variable domain, with the rest obtained from reference TRBV19 and TRBJ1-2, is as follows: DGGITQSPKYLFRKEGQNVTLSCEQNLNHDAMYWYRQDPGQGLRLIYYSQIVNDFQKGDIAEGYSVSREKKESFPLTVTSAQKNPTAFYLCASRSPGGSNYGYTFGSGTRLTVV.

The rearrangement joins TRBV7-6 to TRBJ2-2; the D gene could be TRBD1 or TRBD2 (5 bases each). This CDR3 has 16 amino acids. Germline CDR1 reads SGHVS; CDR2 reads FNYEAQ. Trimming cost V 0 bases and J 4 bases, with 12 bases left between them. The CDR3 reads CASSLAVGRTTGELFF. CDR3 DNA: TGTGCCAGCAGCTTAGCGGTGGGACGGACCACCGGGGAGCTGTTTTTT.

V gene TRBV11-3 combines with J gene TRBJ2-7; 7 nucleotides align to TRBD1. Germline V gene lookup returns CDR1 SGHNT and CDR2 YENEEA. V gave up 3 bases and J gave up 7 bases; unmatched junction bases: 9. The CDR3 has 14 amino acids. The CDR3 bases are TGTGCCAGCAGCTTTACAGGGGACAGAGGGGAGCAGTACTTC. As protein: CASSFTGDRGEQYF. The full variable domain, with the rest looked up from reference TRBV11-3 and TRBJ2-7, is EAGVVQSPRYKIIEKKQPVAFWCNPISGHNTLYWYLQNLGQGPELLIRYENEEAVDDSQLPKDRFSAERLKGVDSTLKIQPAELGDSAVYLCASSFTGDRGEQYFGPGTRLTVT.

The V and J genes are TRBV5-1 and TRBJ1-1, with D tentatively TRBD1 (5 bases). V was clipped by 4 bases and J by 5 bases, with 15 bases between them. CDR3 length equals 14 residues. The germline V gene encodes CDR1 SGHRS and CDR2 YFSETQ. CDR3 protein: CASSGAAQGTEAFF. CDR3 in DNA: TGCGCCAGCAGCGGGGCCGCCCAAGGGACTGAAGCTTTCTTT.

The J gene is TRBJ1-1, the V gene TRBV5-1; 7 nucleotides line up with TRBD1. The germline V gene has CDR1 SGHRS and CDR2 YFSETQ. This CDR3 has 14 amino acids. With 4 bases clipped from V and 4 bases from J, the junction kept 7 bases outside the gene matches. DNA for the CDR3: TGCGCCAGCAGCCCCGGAGGGGGCGGCACTGAAGCTTTCTTT. Amino acid sequence: CASSPGGGGTEAFF.

The rearrangement links TRBV4-2 to TRBJ2-2, with 8 bases identical to TRBD1. The CDR3 covers 16 residues. The V gene's germline CDR1 is LGHNA and CDR2 YNFKEQ. V lost 5 bases to trimming and J lost 2 bases; unmatched junction nucleotides: 7. Here the CDR3 DNA reads TGTGCCAGCAGCTTCGGACAGGGCTTTAACACCGGGGAGCTGTTTTTT. Residues: CASSFGQGFNTGELFF.

The V and J genes are TRBV10-3 and TRBJ1-4; D gene uncertain. Germline V CDR1 and CDR2: ENHRY, SYGVKD. V was pared by 3 bases and J by 4 bases, with 9 bases between. The CDR3 is 14 amino acids. Here the CDR3 reads CAISDSDLNEKLFF. The DNA for the CDR3 is TGTGCCATCAGTGACTCGGACCTTAATGAAAAACTGTTTTTT.

This clone is medium-sized (0.01 to 0.1%) in the sample. The chain combines TRBV6-1 with TRBJ2-3; TRBD2 agrees at 9 bases. Per germline, CDR1 MNHNS and CDR2 SASEGT. The CDR3 sequence is 14 residues long. V shed 10 bases and J 6 bases; nucleotides not matched to a gene: 11. CDR3 amino acids: CATGLLAGEDTQYF. CDR3 nucleotides: TGTGCCACCGGACTCTTAGCGGGAGAGGATACGCAGTATTTT.

The V and J genes are TRBV2 and TRBJ2-2; D assignment may be TRBD1 or TRBD2 (5 bases each). V was pared by 3 bases and J by 3 bases, with 8 bases between. Germline values: CDR1 SNHLY, CDR2 FYNNEI. The CDR3 sequence is 14 residues long. CDR3 amino acids: CASSDMGDTGELFF. In DNA form, the CDR3 reads TGTGCCAGCAGTGATATGGGGGACACCGGGGAGCTGTTTTTT.

This sequence joins TRBV5-6 and TRBJ2-1; weak D call: TRBD2 (6 bases). The CDR3 loop spans 18 amino acids. Trimming took off 0 bases at V and 7 bases at J, with 23 bases between the two ends. CDR1 and CDR2 from the germline V gene are SGHDT and YYEEEE. The CDR3 bases are TGTGCCAGCAGCTTGGCCTTCCGTTTCGCGGGGACGGGGAATGAGCAGTTCTTC. It codes for CASSLAFRFAGTGNEQFF.

The genes are TRBV5-1 and TRBJ1-2, with D tentatively TRBD1 (6 bases). The CDR3 spans 14 residues. Trimming stripped 0 bases from V and 7 bases from J, with 13 bases between. Germline lookup yields CDR1 SGHRS and CDR2 YFSETQ. The CDR3 region has the DNA TGCGCCAGCAGCTTGGTGTCACAGGGCGGTGGCTACACCTTC. Translation gives CASSLVSQGGGYTF.

The chain employs TRBV10-3 and TRBJ1-1; possibly TRBD1 for D (5 bases). In germline, CDR1 is ENHRY, CDR2 SYGVKD. V lost 4 bases to trimming and J lost 9 bases, with 15 bases between them. The CDR3 consists of 13 residues. The CDR3 DNA is TGTGCCATCAGTGCCAGGGAGGACATACAAGCTTTCTTT. This gives the protein CAISAREDIQAFF.

The CDR3 nucleotides read TGTGCCAGCAGACAGGGGAACACCGGGGAGCTGTTTTTT. Translation gives CASRQGNTGELFF. V is TRBV25-1 and J is TRBJ2-2, with TRBD1 as a possible D gene (6 bases). The CDR3 has 13 residues. Germline V gene data show CDR1 as MGHDK and CDR2 as SYGVNS. V gave up 6 bases and J gave up 1 base, with 6 bases separating them.

The V call is TRBV18, the J call TRBJ2-7; D may be TRBD1 (5 bases). Per germline, CDR1 KGHSH and CDR2 LQKENI. The V and J ends lost 2 bases and 5 bases respectively, with 10 bases between them. This CDR3 region has 13 residues. The CDR3 DNA follows: TGTGCCAGCTCACCATCAGGGTTCAACGAGCAGTACTTC. Encoded protein: CASSPSGFNEQYF.

This chain links TRBV5-1 with TRBJ2-5; TRBD1 agrees at 8 bases. Germline values: CDR1 SGHRS, CDR2 YFSETQ. Trimming took 4 bases from V and 7 from J; bases not matched to a gene: 3. The CDR3 loop spans 12 amino acids. The CDR3 sequence: CASSRTGRTQYF. The CDR3 bases are TGCGCCAGCAGCCGGACAGGGCGGACCCAGTACTTC.

This chain connects TRBV11-2 to TRBJ1-1; D is unclear. V lost 6 bases to trimming and J lost 1 base, with 12 bases between them. Per the germline V gene, CDR1 is SGHAT and CDR2 is FQNNGV. The CDR3 is made up of 14 amino acids. For the CDR3, the DNA is TGTGCCAGCAGGGCCGGAGATACGAACACTGAAGCTTTCTTT. Its translation: CASRAGDTNTEAFF.

CDR3 protein: CAWSGRWAAGKNIQYF. The CDR3 DNA reads as TGTGCCTGGAGCGGTCGGTGGGCAGCAGGCAAAAACATTCAGTACTTC. The V call is TRBV30, the J call TRBJ2-4, with no clear D. V was pared by 3 bases and J by 3 bases, with 18 bases between. The CDR3 spans 16 residues. The V gene's germline CDR1 is GTSNPN and CDR2 SVGIG (reference sequence).

J is TRBJ2-1 and V is TRBV4-1, with 16 bases that match TRBD2. Germline CDR1 is MGHRA and CDR2 is YSYEKL. The CDR3 spans 19 residues. Unmatched junction bases numbered 6, after V lost 3 bases and J lost 1 base. For the CDR3, the DNA is TGCGCCAGCAGCCACCCGGGACTAGCGGGGGGGACGTCCTACAATGAGCAGTTCTTC. Translating it yields CASSHPGLAGGTSYNEQFF.

J is TRBJ1-1 and V is TRBV7-3; 12 nucleotides agree with TRBD1. The CDR3 is 15 amino acids. V dropped 4 bases and J dropped 6; count of bases not matched to a gene: 6. Germline V gene data show CDR1 as SGHTA and CDR2 as FQGTGA. In nucleotides, the CDR3 is TGTGCCAGCAGCTGGGACAGGGGGCGCGGTCCTGAAGCTTTCTTT. This gives the protein CASSWDRGRGPEAFF.

The chain joins TRBV29-1 to TRBJ1-1, with D uncertain. The germline CDR1 and CDR2 sequences are SQVTM and ANQGSEA. With 3 bases removed from V and 2 bases from J, the gap between germline ends came to 10 bases. The CDR3 covers 13 residues. CDR3 DNA: TGCAGCGTTGAGGGAGTAAGAAACACTGAAGCTTTCTTT. This sequence encodes CSVEGVRNTEAFF. Full variable domain (outside the CDR3, taken from reference TRBV29-1 and TRBJ1-1): SAVISQKPSRDICQRGTSLTIQCQVDSQVTMMFWYRQQPGQSLTLIATANQGSEATYESGFVIDKFPISRPNLTFSTLTVSNMSPEDSSIYLCSVEGVRNTEAFFGQGTRLTVV.

The chain combines TRBV4-1 with TRBJ2-7; maybe TRBD1 (6 bases). The CDR3 runs 17 residues. Germline CDR1 MGHRA, CDR2 YSYEKL. With 4 bases removed from V and 2 bases from J, the gap between germline ends came to 21 bases. The CDR3 DNA reads as TGCGCCAGCAGCCTCACAGCCCCCCGGGACATCGCCTACGAGCAGTACTTC. Protein sequence: CASSLTAPRDIAYEQYF.

In its sample, this clone was seen once. The gene calls are TRBV4-1 and TRBJ1-2, with D unresolved. The germline V gene encodes CDR1 MGHRA and CDR2 YSYEKL. V lost 1 base and J lost 3, with 9 bases in between. This CDR3 is 14 amino acids long. The CDR3 DNA is TGCGCCAGCAGCCAAGTCAAGGGAGACTATGGCTACACCTTC. It translates to CASSQVKGDYGYTF.

This chain connects TRBV10-3 to TRBJ1-1, with a possible D match to TRBD1 (5 bases). This CDR3 comprises 14 residues. Trimming took 3 bases from V and 5 from J, leaving 13 bases between them. The germline CDR1 and CDR2 sequences are ENHRY and SYGVKD. CDR3 DNA sequence: TGTGCCATCAGTGAAAAGGGGATGGGGACTGAAGCTTTCTTT. Translation gives CAISEKGMGTEAFF.